This is a list of T cell receptor delta chains from one sample in a study of fetal and pediatric gammadelta thymocytes. TCRdb reanalyzed the reads using CATT. The table includes over 2,000 delta-chain clones, around a quarter detected once. Sequences were obtained from non-Vgamma9Vdelta2 gamma-delta T cells from the thymus. The receptors originated from a child who underwent cardiac surgery and was recorded as healthy. The CDR3 runs from the conserved cysteine through the conserved F or W. A D gene is named only where the DNA matches it firmly. Only some rows state a clone size, as once, few, many or a class for expanded clones.

TRDV1	NA	TRDD3	TRDJ1	TGTGCTCTTGGGGATTTTCTTCCTGGGGGATACCTTACCGATAAACTCATCTTT	CALGDFLPGGYLTDKLIF
TRDV1	NA	TRDD3	TRDJ3	TGTGCTCTTGGGTTGTACTGGGGGGGCTCCTCCTGGGACACCCGACAGATGTTTTTC	CALGLYWGGSSWDTRQMFF
TRAV36/DV7	once	TRDD3	TRDJ1	TGTGCTGTGGCGGGTCGGTCTTCCTATTACTGGGGGATGGATAAACTCATCTTT	CAVAGRSSYYWGMDKLIF
TRDV3	large	TRDD3	TRDJ1	TGTGCCTTCCGCCGGGTTCCTACCCATTACTGGGGGATACGCGAGGCAACCGATAAACTCATCTTT	CAFRRVPTHYWGIREATDKLIF
TRDV1	NA	TRDD3	TRDJ1	TGTGCTCTTGGGGAACTTAACCGGGGAGTACTGGGGGATACGGACACCGATAAACTCATCTTT	CALGELNRGVLGDTDTDKLIF
TRDV1	medium-sized	TRDD3	TRDJ1	TGTGCTCTTGGGGAAGCGGTAAACGCCCATCCCGCGTACTGGGGGATACTTTACACCGATAAACTCATCTTT	CALGEAVNAHPAYWGILYTDKLIF
TRDV1	medium-sized	NA	TRDJ1	TGTGCTCTTGGGGAACTTTTCCCCGATAAACTCATCTTT	CALGELFPDKLIF
TRDV1	few	TRDD3	TRDJ1	TGTGCTCTTGGGGACCTTTCCTACTCATACACCCTACTGGGGGACGTCCCATCGTGGTACACCGAAAAACTCATCTTT	CALGDLSYSYTLLGDVPSWYTEKLIF
TRDV1	medium-sized	TRDD3	TRDJ1	TGTGCTCTTGGGGAACCTTTGAAAAGTAGTCCTTGTACTGGGGGATACAAAAGCGGTACCGAGTACACCGATAAACTCATCTTT	CALGEPLKSSPCTGGYKSGTEYTDKLIF
TRDV1	few	TRDD3	TRDJ1	TGTGCTCTTGGGGATCCCCCAATTTCCGCCGGGGGATACGCGTCAGGGTACACCGATAAACTCATCTTT	CALGDPPISAGGYASGYTDKLIF
TRDV3	few	NA	TRDJ2	TGTGCCTTTGTTAGTCTCCTACGAGGTGGCGGGGAGAGGGGGACAGCACAACTCTTCTTT	CAFVSLLRGGGERGTAQLFF
TRDV1	NA	TRDD3	TRDJ1	TGTGCTCTTGGGGAACAGGCTTCCTCCCTCTCTACTGGGGGATACCTTAAACTCATCTTT	CALGEQASSLSTGGYLKLIF
TRDV1	large	TRDD3	TRDJ1	TGTGCTCTTGTTGACAACTCACTGGGGAAGTACACCGATAAACTCATCTTT	CALVDNSLGKYTDKLIF
TRDV3	large	TRDD3	TRDJ1	TGTGCCTTTCGGCCTGGGTCGTTCGATCGGGGGATACTGGCGTACACCGATAAACTCATCTTT	CAFRPGSFDRGILAYTDKLIF
TRDV1	large	TRDD3	TRDJ1	TGTGCTCTTGGGATCCCTACTGGGGATCATCCGTACACCGATAAACTCATCTTT	CALGIPTGDHPYTDKLIF
TRDV1	few	TRDD3	TRDJ2	TGTGCTCTTGGGGAACGGCGGGAAGAACTGGGGGATACGCTTACAGCACAACTCTTCTTT	CALGERREELGDTLTAQLFF
TRDV1	few	TRDD3	TRDJ1	TGTGCTCTTGGGAAGGCTTCCTTCCCTCCGAGGTACTGGGGGATACGCGATAAACTCATCTTT	CALGKASFPPRYWGIRDKLIF
TRDV1	large	TRDD3	TRDJ1	TGTGCTCTTGGGGGGCCCACTGGGGGATACGAAGGCGATAAACTCATCTTT	CALGGPTGGYEGDKLIF
TRDV1	NA	NA	TRDJ1	TGTGCTCTTGGGGAACGGCAAGGGACCGTACCCCCCGGGAACGATAAACTCATCTTT	CALGERQGTVPPGNDKLIF
TRDV1	NA	NA	TRDJ1	TGTGCTCTTGGGGGGCGTCGTTACACCGATAAACTCATCTTT	CALGGRRYTDKLIF
TRDV1	medium-sized	TRDD3	TRDJ1	TGTGCTCTTGGGGAGAGAATTCCCCACGACCTGGGGGATAATAAACTCATCTTT	CALGERIPHDLGDNKLIF
TRDV1	large	TRDD3	TRDJ3	TGTGCTCTTGGGGAAAAGGAGGCAGCAATGGGGGATCCGAGCTCCTGGGACACCCGACAGATGTTTTTC	CALGEKEAAMGDPSSWDTRQMFF
TRDV1	medium-sized	TRDD3	TRDJ1	TGTGCTCTTGGGGAACAAGTCGCGTCCTACGAGTTACGCTTACTGGGGGAAACTGGGTCCGATAAACTCATCTTT	CALGEQVASYELRLLGETGSDKLIF
TRDV1	NA	TRDD3	TRDJ1	TGTGCTCTTGGCCAGATCCTAGACGCCCTTGGTACTGGGGGATACTCGAGTTTACTCATCTTT	CALGQILDALGTGGYSSLLIF
TRDV1	medium-sized	TRDD3	TRDJ1	TGTGCTCTTGGGCCACCTCCTTCCCCCTCAATACTGGGGGATACGCCCCGTTACACCGATAAACTCATCTTT	CALGPPPSPSILGDTPRYTDKLIF
TRDV1	NA	NA	TRDJ1	TGTGCTCTTGGGATAATTCCCCTACACACACAGAAACTCATCTTT	CALGIIPLHTQKLIF
TRDV3	NA	NA	TRDJ1	TGTGCCTTTAAGGGGGTCCCACCGTACACCGATAAACTCATCTTT	CAFKGVPPYTDKLIF
TRDV1	medium-sized	TRDD3	TRDJ1	TGTGCTCTTGGGGAAATAAACTGGCCTACTGGGGTATACACCAAACTCATCTTT	CALGEINWPTGVYTKLIF
TRDV1	large	TRDD3	TRDJ1	TGTGCTCTTGGGGAAGTCGCGTACTGGGGGATACTTTTGAAGGCCGATAAACTCATCTTT	CALGEVAYWGILLKADKLIF
TRDV3	large	TRDD3	TRDJ1	TGTGCCTTTAGCATCTATTGCTGGGGGATAGACCCTCCTGAGGGAACCGATAAACTCATCTTT	CAFSIYCWGIDPPEGTDKLIF
TRDV1	few	TRDD3	TRDJ1	TGTGCTCTTGGGGACCACCCAATATGGGGGATACCCGATAAACTCATCTTT	CALGDHPIWGIPDKLIF
TRDV1	NA	NA	TRDJ1	TGTGCTCTTGGGGAACCTCCCTTCCTAGTCGTACTGGGGGGGGACTACACCGATAAACTCATCTTT	CALGEPPFLVVLGGDYTDKLIF
TRDV1	NA	TRDD3	TRDJ1	TGTGCTCTTGGGGTCCAACCCGCCCTCCTCATAAGTGGGGGATACGAGACCGATAAACTCATCTTT	CALGVQPALLISGGYETDKLIF
TRDV1	NA	TRDD2	TRDJ1	TGTGCTCTTGGGGAACAGAACCTTCCTACGTTTGGTAACGATAAACTCATCTTT	CALGEQNLPTFGNDKLIF
TRDV1	medium-sized	NA	TRDJ1	TGTGCTCTTGGGGAATTGTTTCCTCCCCAGGGGGGTATCACCGATAAACTCATCTTT	CALGELFPPQGGITDKLIF
TRDV1	few	TRDD3	TRDJ1	TGTGCTCTTGGGGAACGAGGTCCCAACTTATGGGGGATACGCGGCACCGATAAACTCATCTTT	CALGERGPNLWGIRGTDKLIF
TRDV1	few	TRDD3	TRDJ1	TGTGCTCTTGGGGAACTGACGGGTCCTTTAACCTGTACTGGGGGATACACCGATAAACTCATCTTT	CALGELTGPLTCTGGYTDKLIF
TRDV1	NA	NA	TRDJ1	TGTGCTCTTGGGGAACTAGAGCGGGCCCACGTACTGGCGTACACCGATAAACTCATCTTT	CALGELERAHVLAYTDKLIF
TRAV38-2/DV8	few	TRDD3	TRDJ1	TGTGCTTATAGGAGCGCGATTAAATCGTCCATCGACTGGGGGATACGCGATAGGTCCGATAAACTCATCTTT	CAYRSAIKSSIDWGIRDRSDKLIF
TRDV1	NA	NA	TRDJ1	TGTGCTCTTGGGGAACTGGACCTTCCTACCTTTTACTGGGGGATCGGAGGCACCGATAAACTCATCTTT	CALGELDLPTFYWGIGGTDKLIF
TRDV2	medium-sized	NA	TRDJ1	TGTGCCTGTGACACCGGCCGGGCGTACCATGACCTCACCGATAAACTCATCTTT	CACDTGRAYHDLTDKLIF
TRDV1	NA	TRDD3	TRDJ1	TGTGCTCTTGGGGAACGGGGATCTTCCCTACGGCGGGGGATACACGATAAACTCATCTTT	CALGERGSSLRRGIHDKLIF
TRDV1	few	TRDD3	TRDJ1	TGTGCTCTTGGGGAACCCTCCCCGGTGACCCCACCTCTGGGGGATACAAAGACCGATAAACTCATCTTT	CALGEPSPVTPPLGDTKTDKLIF
TRDV1	medium-sized	TRDD3	TRDJ1	TGTGCTCTTGGGGTATTGACTGGGGGAAACACCGATAAACTCATCTTT	CALGVLTGGNTDKLIF
TRDV1	medium-sized	TRDD3	TRDJ1	TGTGCTCTTGGTGGGGGGTTTTCGGGGGATACGAACACCGATAAACTCATCTTT	CALGGGFSGDTNTDKLIF
TRDV1	few	NA	TRDJ1	TGTGCTCTTGGGGACCTTCTAAGTACTGCCGATAAACTCATCTTT	CALGDLLSTADKLIF
TRDV1	NA	NA	TRDJ2	TGTGCTCTTTCAGACTTGGGGGTTACAGCACAACTCTTCTTT	CALSDLGVTAQLFF
TRDV1	large	NA	TRDJ1	TGTGCTCTTGGGGGGACGTCCTACGACGGTACTTTTTTGGGGTACACCGATAAACTCATCTTT	CALGGTSYDGTFLGYTDKLIF
TRDV1	NA	NA	TRDJ1	TGTGCTCTTGGGGGGGGGCTTGCGACGTACACCGATAAACTCATCTTT	CALGGGLATYTDKLIF